A selection of T cell receptor beta chains follows, all from one sample in a study of regulatory T cells in long-lasting Graves disease. TCRdb itself ran the multiplex PCR reads through MiXCR, one entry per CDR3 protein. Of 240,000 or so distinct CDR3 sequences listed, 20% to 25% are singletons. Sample: peripheral blood mononuclear cells (PBMCs), taken at new diagnosis, from a patient treated with antithyroid drugs. The receptors were gathered from a female donor with Graves disease. CDR3s include the opening cysteine and the closing phenylalanine or tryptophan. The D gene is left open where the match is weak. For some rows the clone size is stated as once, few or many, or as a class when expanded; others skip it.

TRBJ1-3,TRBV29-1,TRBD1,many,TGCAGCGTAGCCGGGACAGGGAGAACCTCTGGAAACACCATATATTTT,CSVAGTGRTSGNTIYF
TRBJ2-6,TRBV7-2,TRBD1,NA,TGTGCCAGCAGCTGGACAGGGACCTCTGGGGCCAACGTCCTGACTTTC,CASSWTGTSGANVLTF
TRBJ2-6,TRBV12-3/TRBV12-4,NA,few,TGTGCCAGCAGTTTTGGGCGGCGCTCTGGGGCCAACGTCCTGACTTTC,CASSFGRRSGANVLTF
TRBJ2-1,TRBV20-1,NA,many,TGCAGTGCTAGAGATCTAGGGGTTGAGCAGTTCTTC,CSARDLGVEQFF
TRBJ1-2,TRBV29-1,NA,few,TGCAGCGTTCGTGACTTAACGGGCTATGGCTACACCTTC,CSVRDLTGYGYTF
TRBJ2-1,TRBV7-2,TRBD2,many,TGTGCCAGCAGCTTACCAGCGGGGGCCTGGGACAATGAGCAGTTCTTC,CASSLPAGAWDNEQFF
TRBJ1-2,TRBV6-1,NA,many,TGTGCCAGCAGGCGGATCAGCTTTAACTATGGCTACACCTTC,CASRRISFNYGYTF
TRBJ2-5,TRBV7-8,NA,many,TGTGCCAGCAGCAGACTAAACCAAGAGACCCAGTACTTC,CASSRLNQETQYF
TRBJ1-5,TRBV28,NA,many,TGTGCCAGCGGGAGCGGGGGGCATCAGCCCCAGCATTTT,CASGSGGHQPQHF
TRBJ1-6,TRBV12-3/TRBV12-4,TRBD1,many,TGTGCCAGCAGTTTCGGGACAGGGAGATCACCCCTCCACTTT,CASSFGTGRSPLHF
TRBJ2-3,TRBV12-3/TRBV12-4,NA,NA,TGTGCCAGCAGCCAATTTATAGCTCCAGATACGCAGTATTTT,CASSQFIAPDTQYF
TRBJ2-6,TRBV5-1,NA,many,TGCGCCAGTATGACAGGTGGAAGGGCTGGGGCCAACGTCCTGACTTTC,CASMTGGRAGANVLTF
TRBJ1-6,TRBV6-4,NA,few,TGTGCCAGCACCGACAGAGGACTGGCGAGCTCCTATAATTCACCCCTCCACTTT,CASTDRGLASSYNSPLHF
TRBJ2-1,TRBV12-3/TRBV12-4,NA,many,TGTGCCAGCAGTTTAGCGAGCCAGATGGACACCAATGAGCAGTTCTTC,CASSLASQMDTNEQFF
TRBJ2-2,TRBV18,TRBD2,NA,TGTGCCAGCTCACCACCGTATTTGACTAGCGGGCAGAACACCGGGGAGCTGTTTTTT,CASSPPYLTSGQNTGELFF
TRBJ1-2,TRBV13,NA,many,TGTGCCAGCAGCTTGGAGGGCAGGGGTGGCTACACCTTC,CASSLEGRGGYTF
TRBJ2-3,TRBV19,TRBD2,many,TGTGCCAGTAGAAAAGCGGGAGGGAACGGGGGCACAGATACGCAGTATTTT,CASRKAGGNGGTDTQYF
TRBJ1-5,TRBV7-9,NA,NA,TGTGCCAGCAGCGGGGAGGGGATGATTCAGCCCCAGCATTTT,CASSGEGMIQPQHF
TRBJ1-1,TRBV9,NA,few,TGTGCCAGCAGCGGAGGCGGGACATCGAACACTGAAGCTTTCTTT,CASSGGGTSNTEAFF
TRBJ2-1,TRBV29-1,TRBD2,many,TGCAGCGTAGGGACTAGCGGGAGTAACTACAATGAGCAGTTCTTC,CSVGTSGSNYNEQFF
TRBJ2-7,TRBV7-8,NA,many,TGTGCCAGCAGCTTAGTAGGCGGAACCAACCCTTACGAGCAGTACTTC,CASSLVGGTNPYEQYF
TRBJ2-1,TRBV7-9,TRBD2,NA,TGTGCCAGCAGCCCGTACCGACTAGCGATCAATAATGAGCAGTTCTTC,CASSPYRLAINNEQFF
TRBJ2-3,TRBV7-6,NA,many,TGTGCCAGCAGCTTAGAGACAGTAGGACGAACAGATACGCAGTATTTT,CASSLETVGRTDTQYF
TRBJ2-7,TRBV6-1,TRBD2,many,TGTGCCAGCAGTGGCGCGCGGGGGGTCCTAACCTACGAGCAGTACTTC,CASSGARGVLTYEQYF
TRBJ2-7,TRBV27,TRBD2,many,TGTGCCAGCAGTTTATCGGCGGGAGTCTACGAGCAGTACTTC,CASSLSAGVYEQYF
TRBJ1-1,TRBV6-2/TRBV6-3,NA,few,TGTGCCAGCAGTGAACGGAACACTGAAGCTTTCTTT,CASSERNTEAFF
TRBJ2-3,TRBV28,NA,many,TGTGCCAGCAGTCCACCTCCCGGAGATACGCAGTATTTT,CASSPPPGDTQYF
TRBJ2-3,TRBV7-3,TRBD2,many,TGTGCCAGCAGCTTAGGTCTAGCGGGGGGAGATACGCAGTATTTT,CASSLGLAGGDTQYF